One and the same sample provided the 5 T cell receptor beta chains below, sequenced in a study of T cells after yellow fever vaccination. A single record per CDR3 protein comes from TCRdb applying MiXCR to the 5' RACE reads. The sample lists approximately 300,000 distinct CDR3 sequences, around 10% seen once, with 3% to 4% in the top ten. Source: CD4+ T cells sorted from PBMCs, taken 45 days after the yellow fever booster vaccination. The receptors here all came from a man between 18 and 29 years old who received the YFV17D yellow fever vaccine.

This clonotype has a handful of counts. The V gene is TRBV5-1, the J gene TRBJ1-2; D perhaps matches TRBD1 (5 bases). The CDR3 covers 15 residues. The V end was cut by 1 base, the J end by 1 base, with 11 bases between. Germline CDR1 SGHRS, CDR2 YFSETQ. Written as DNA, the CDR3 is TGCGCCAGCAGCTTGACAGGAGCCTTTAACTATGGCTACACCTTC. Translating gives CASSLTGAFNYGYTF.

The rearrangement links TRBV5-1 to TRBJ2-7, with 10 bases that match TRBD1. V dropped 7 bases and J dropped 4; count of bases not matched to a gene: 8. Germline V CDR1 and CDR2: SGHRS, YFSETQ. This CDR3 region has 14 residues. The CDR3 bases are TGCGCCAGCGCTCGACAGGGGGCTATATACGAGCAGTACTTC. Its translation: CASARQGAIYEQYF. Full variable domain (missing parts from reference TRBV5-1 and TRBJ2-7): KAGVTQTPRYLIKTRGQQVTLSCSPISGHRSVSWYQQTPGQGLQFLFEYFSETQRNKGNFPGRFSGRQFSNSRSEMNVSTLELGDSALYLCASARQGAIYEQYFGPGTRLTVT.

This clonotype was counted only a few times. Here the CDR3 reads CASKAGERLEAFF. In nucleotides, the CDR3 is TGTGCCAGCAAAGCAGGCGAGAGACTTGAAGCTTTCTTT. This chain links TRBV12-3 or TRBV12-4 with TRBJ1-1; D is uncertain. The CDR3 sequence is 13 residues long. Trimming stripped 7 bases from V and 7 bases from J, with 16 bases between.

This clonotype was recorded a few times. V is TRBV7-2 and J is TRBJ2-7; 7 positions match TRBD1. Germline CDR1 reads SGHTA; CDR2 reads FQGNSA. CDR3 length equals 14 residues. With V trimmed by 5 bases and J by 4 bases, 8 bases remained unmatched. CDR3 amino acids: CASSRTRTGYEQYF. The CDR3 bases are TGTGCCAGCAGCCGCACGCGGACAGGTTACGAGCAGTACTTC.

This clonotype occurred many times. The chain employs TRBV29-1 and TRBJ2-5; D is unresolved. This CDR3 has 12 amino acids. Looked up from germline, CDR1 is SQVTM and CDR2 is ANQGSEA. Trimming took off 4 bases at V and 1 base at J, with 7 bases between the two ends. In nucleotides, the CDR3 is TGCAGCGTTGTGCCAGGCCAAGAGACCCAGTACTTC. It encodes CSVVPGQETQYF.